Below, 23 T cell receptor beta chains from the same sample are listed, as sequenced in a study of cytomegalovirus exposure and HLA in healthy donors. The primer mix had 60 Vbeta and 13 Jbeta primers. Profiled with immunoSEQ multiplex PCR; TCRdb holds only in-frame clones, not every one. The data hold around 150,000 clones, with around four fifths observed a single time. The sequencing input was PBMCs. The source of these receptors is a woman aged 40 to 49 in good health and CMV-seronegative.

This chain links TRBV10-2 with TRBJ2-5, with TRBD1 identical over 9 bases. The J call is uncertain, as TRBJ2-7 better fits the DNA end. The CDR3 is 15 amino acids. Germline V gives CDR1 WSHSY, CDR2 SAAADI. CDR3 residues: CASSEWGTGSYEQYF. CDR3 nucleotide sequence: TGCGCCAGCAGTGAGTGGGGGACAGGGTCCTACGAGCAGTACTTC.

The table lists this clone with a few counts. CDR3 amino acids: CASRSRGQGTDTQYF. In nucleotides, the CDR3 is TGTGCCAGCAGAAGTAGGGGACAGGGGACAGATACGCAGTATTTT. The chain employs TRBV28 and TRBJ2-3; 10 nucleotides match TRBD1. This CDR3 is 15 amino acids long. Trimming took 6 bases from V and 3 from J; bases not matched to a gene: 6. Germline CDR1 MDHEN, CDR2 SYDVKM.

The J gene is TRBJ2-1, the V gene TRBV5-1, with a weak D call TRBD1 (6 bases). Germline CDR1 is SGHRS and CDR2 is YFSETQ. V dropped 2 bases and J dropped 4 bases, with 13 bases sitting between them. The CDR3 is made up of 15 amino acids. Here the CDR3 DNA reads TGCGCCAGCAGCTTCGGCTGGACAGTATACAATGAGCAGTTCTTC. Translated, it gives CASSFGWTVYNEQFF.

The rearrangement uses TRBV7-2 and TRBJ2-1; 9 bases align to TRBD1. Germline assignment: CDR1 SGHTA and CDR2 FQGNSA. This CDR3 is 13 amino acids long. The trim removed 3 bases at V and 15 bases at J, leaving 9 bases unmatched. The CDR3 loop is CASSLQRDRVRFF. CDR3 bases: TGTGCCAGCAGCTTGCAGCGGGACAGGGTGAGGTTCTTC.

This chain connects TRBV9 to TRBJ1-4, with TRBD1 as a possible D gene (5 bases). The CDR3 sequence is 13 residues long. V was shortened by 0 bases and J by 8 bases, with 8 bases between the two germline ends. CDR1 is SGDLS and CDR2 is YYNGEE in the germline V gene. CDR3 amino acids: CASSVGQGEKLFF. The CDR3 coding sequence is TGTGCCAGCAGCGTAGGGCAGGGCGAAAAACTGTTTTTT.

This rearrangement joins TRBV4-1 to TRBJ2-5, with D uncertain. Germline V gene lookup returns CDR1 MGHRA and CDR2 YSYEKL. V shed 0 bases and J shed 5 bases, with 13 bases lying between them. CDR3 size: 15 residues. CDR3 bases: TGCGCCAGCAGCCAAGATCGAACTGTGGAGGAGACCCAGTACTTC. Translated, it gives CASSQDRTVEETQYF.

V and J are TRBV6-5 and TRBJ1-3; no reliable D call. With 0 bases removed from V and 3 bases from J, the gap between germline ends came to 9 bases. Germline values: CDR1 MNHEY, CDR2 SVGAGI. The CDR3 spans 15 residues. In nucleotides, the CDR3 is TGTGCCAGCAGTTACTCCACTGTCAATGGAAACACCATATATTTT. Amino acid sequence: CASSYSTVNGNTIYF.

V gene TRBV10-3 combines with J gene TRBJ1-5, with a possible D match to TRBD1 (6 bases). Trimming pared 4 bases from V and 0 bases from J, leaving 10 bases between. This CDR3 is 15 amino acids long. Germline V lookup: CDR1 ENHRY, CDR2 SYGVKD. The CDR3 nucleotides are TGTGCCATCAGTGCAGGGGATGCTAGCAATCAGCCCCAGCATTTT. Its translation: CAISAGDASNQPQHF.

The gene calls are TRBV5-4 and TRBJ2-2; 10 bases map to TRBD2. The CDR3 has 16 residues. Per germline, CDR1 SGHNT and CDR2 YYREEE (reference sequence). The J segment lost 1 base and the V segment lost 4 bases, leaving 4 bases of the junction unmatched. As DNA, the CDR3 is TGTGCCAGCAGCCTAAGACTAGCGGGGAACACCGGGGAGCTGTTTTTT. As protein: CASSLRLAGNTGELFF. The complete variable domain, with remaining parts taken from reference TRBV5-4 and TRBJ2-2, reads ETGVTQSPTHLIKTRGQQVTLRCSSQSGHNTVSWYQQALGQGPQFIFQYYREEENGRGNFPPRFSGLQFPNYSSELNVNALELDDSALYLCASSLRLAGNTGELFFGEGSRLTVL.

The CDR3 DNA reads as TGTGCCAGCAGCTTACCGGACAGTACCTACGAGCAGTACTTC. It codes for CASSLPDSTYEQYF. The chain combines TRBV11-2 with TRBJ2-7; tentatively, D is TRBD1 (6 bases). The ends were cut back, 2 bases at V and 2 bases at J, with 10 bases in the middle. CDR3 length equals 14 residues. Per germline, CDR1 SGHAT and CDR2 FQNNGV.

CDR3 DNA sequence: TGTGCCAGCAGGTCCGTGTGGACTAGCGGGGGTACTGAGCAGTTCTTC. As protein: CASRSVWTSGGTEQFF. This sequence joins TRBV28 and TRBJ2-1; 13 bases align to TRBD2. J gave up 9 bases and V 6 bases, and 11 bases lay outside the gene matches. The germline V gene encodes CDR1 MDHEN and CDR2 SYDVKM. The CDR3 is 16 residues long.

The chain carries TRBV9 and TRBJ1-1; 12 bases are a match to TRBD1. The trim removed 0 bases at V and 5 bases at J, leaving 8 bases unmatched. This CDR3 has 17 amino acids. Looked up from germline, CDR1 is SGDLS and CDR2 is YYNGEE. The CDR3, as DNA: TGTGCCAGCAGCGTAGATGGGACAGGGGGCAGGTGGACTGAAGCTTTCTTT. Translating it yields CASSVDGTGGRWTEAFF.

The chain recombines TRBV6-5 with TRBJ1-4; 9 bases match TRBD1. Germline CDR1 MNHEY, CDR2 SVGAGI. CDR3 length: 16 residues. The ends lost 1 base at V and 7 bases at J; junction bases unmatched: 7. Here the CDR3 reads CASSYWTHRGPEKLFF. The CDR3 bases are TGTGCCAGCAGTTACTGGACCCACAGGGGGCCTGAAAAACTGTTTTTT.

The rearrangement uses TRBV6-5 and TRBJ1-2; D possibly corresponds to TRBD1 (5 bases). The V gene lost 1 base and the J gene lost 7 bases, with 13 bases spanning the gap. The CDR3 extends over 14 amino acids. The V gene's germline CDR1 is MNHEY and CDR2 SVGAGI. The CDR3 coding sequence is TGTGCCAGCAGTTACTTCGCAGGGAAGGGTGGCTACACCTTC. Translation gives CASSYFAGKGGYTF.

This chain links TRBV30 with TRBJ2-7; possible D gene TRBD2, 5 bases. The CDR3 is 12 amino acids. Between the trimmed V and J ends, which lost 4 bases and 5 bases, there was a span of 12 bases. CDR1 is GTSNPN, CDR2 SVGIG, per germline (reference sequence). CDR3 loop: CAWTLGSHEQYF. CDR3 bases: TGTGCCTGGACACTAGGTTCCCACGAGCAGTACTTC.

The CDR3 loop reads CASRLQGQPQHF. CDR3 in DNA: TGTGCCAGCAGACTACAGGGTCAGCCCCAGCATTTT. The chain is built from TRBV28 and TRBJ1-5; D may be TRBD1 (6 bases). Germline values: CDR1 MDHEN, CDR2 SYDVKM. This CDR3 spans 12 amino acids. Trimming removed 6 bases at V and 6 bases at J, with 9 bases between.

Concerning this clone: At one end the junction does not follow the germline gene, possibly because of a read error. This chain uses TRBV5-1 with TRBJ1-6; TRBD1 aligns across 8 bases. Germline CDR1 and CDR2: SGHRS and YFSETQ. The CDR3 consists of 18 residues. In DNA, the CDR3 is TGCGCCAGTAGCTTGGAGGGTCCTCAGGGGGCGACACGGACACCCCTCCACTTT. This encodes CASSLEGPQGATRTPLHF.

J is TRBJ2-1 and V is TRBV6-4; D might be TRBD2 (6 bases). The V gene's germline CDR1 is MRHNA and CDR2 SNTAGT. The CDR3 has 13 residues. V lost 7 bases to trimming and J lost 9 bases, with 16 bases between them. CDR3 loop: CASKSGDNAEQFF. CDR3 nucleotides: TGTGCCAGCAAATCGGGGGATAACGCTGAGCAGTTCTTC.

The chain links TRBV7-9 to TRBJ2-3; possibly TRBD1 for D (7 bases). Between the trimmed V and J ends, which lost 5 bases and 1 base, there was a span of 22 bases. Germline-derived CDR1 and CDR2 are SEHNR and FQNEAQ (reference sequence). CDR3 length: 18 residues. The chain's CDR3 is CASSPGARGTFGTDTQYF. In DNA form, the CDR3 reads TGTGCCAGCAGCCCGGGGGCCAGGGGGACGTTCGGCACAGATACGCAGTATTTT.

V gene TRBV4-1 combines with J gene TRBJ1-2; TRBD1 matches 9 bases. Germline CDR1 is MGHRA and CDR2 is YSYEKL. After removal of 4 bases from V and 8 bases from J, the junction contained 11 bases not matched to a gene. The CDR3 is 15 residues long. CDR3 region: CASSPGQGPPSGYTF. Here the CDR3 DNA reads TGCGCCAGCAGCCCGGGACAGGGCCCCCCCAGCGGCTACACCTTC.

The chain couples TRBV7-9 to TRBJ2-1, with TRBD2 as a possible D gene (6 bases). The CDR3 spans 12 residues. CDR1 and CDR2 from the germline V gene are SEHNR and FQNEAQ (reference sequence). Trimming stripped 5 bases from V and 12 bases from J, with 14 bases between. For the CDR3, the DNA is TGTGCCAGCAGCCCCAACCTGGGGGGGCAGTTCTTC. It encodes CASSPNLGGQFF.

The chain links TRBV6-1 to TRBJ1-4, with 7 bases that match TRBD1. The trim removed 5 bases at V and 6 bases at J, leaving 9 bases unmatched. The CDR3 extends over 15 amino acids. Germline V gene data show CDR1 as MNHNS and CDR2 as SASEGT. The CDR3 loop reads CASSPTLDRDEKLFF. CDR3 DNA: TGTGCCAGCAGTCCTACTCTTGACAGGGATGAAAAACTGTTTTTT.

Worth noting for this clone: One end of the junction is discordant with germline, which a read error may explain. CDR3 loop: CASSQYGTGNYGYPF. CDR3 sequence (DNA): TGCGCCAGCAGCCAATACGGGACAGGAAATTATGGCTACCCCTTC. V gene TRBV4-3 combines with J gene TRBJ1-2; 8 positions match TRBD1. The CDR3 consists of 15 residues. Per germline, CDR1 LGHNA and CDR2 YSLEER.